The 18 T cell receptor beta chains presented below share a single source sample, sequenced in a study of spatial heterogeneity in lung cancer. TCRdb re-analysed the 5' RACE reads in MiXCR, keeping a single row per CDR3 protein. The table has roughly 80,000 distinct CDR3 sequences, over 10% seen once. Documented time point: sample taken at primary tumor resection. Whole RNA, which was extracted from tumor, nontumor lung tissue or frozen PBMC, was sequenced without any cell sorting. Sequenced here: PBMCs, sampled at surgery. All receptors come from a male donor with early-stage non-small cell lung cancer.

The sample holds a few counts of this clonotype. This chain joins TRBV20-1 and TRBJ2-3; possible D gene TRBD2, 6 bases. V gave up 6 bases and J gave up 4 bases, with 17 bases separating them. The length of the CDR3 is 14 residues. Germline V gene data show CDR1 as DFQATT and CDR2 as SNEGSKA (reference sequence). The CDR3 sequence is CSASPPSEADTQYF. The CDR3, as DNA: TGCAGTGCCAGCCCCCCTAGCGAGGCAGATACGCAGTATTTT.

This clonotype was seen repeatedly, ten times or more. This chain uses TRBV20-1 with TRBJ2-3; possible D gene TRBD2, 7 bases. The CDR3 has 14 amino acids. Germline V gene lookup returns CDR1 DFQATT and CDR2 SNEGSKA (reference sequence). Trimming pared 1 base from V and 0 bases from J, leaving 8 bases between. CDR3 nucleotide sequence: TGCAGTGCTAGAGCGGGGGGCAGCACAGATACGCAGTATTTT. Protein sequence: CSARAGGSTDTQYF.

This clonotype occurred a few times. The chain uses TRBV6-1 and TRBJ1-4; maybe TRBD1 (6 bases). The CDR3 extends over 15 amino acids. Per the germline V gene, CDR1 is MNHNS and CDR2 is SASEGT. Trimming removed 6 bases from V and 4 bases from J, with 15 bases in between. CDR3 protein: CASSARGRGNEKLFF. The CDR3 nucleotides are TGTGCCAGCAGCGCCAGGGGCAGGGGTAATGAAAAACTGTTTTTT.

This clonotype came up a few times. The chain is built from TRBV6-6 and TRBJ1-2; D remains unclear. CDR1 MNHNY and CDR2 SVGAGI come from the germline V gene (reference sequence). CDR3 size: 14 residues. The V gene lost 7 bases and the J gene lost 10 bases, with 22 bases spanning the gap. In nucleotides, the CDR3 is TGTGCCAGCATCAGCTTGGAGGACTTTTTAAACTACACCTTC. Translating it yields CASISLEDFLNYTF.

The chain combines TRBV3-1 with TRBJ2-1; D remains ambiguous. Trimming cost V 0 bases and J 7 bases, with 7 bases left between them. CDR3 length: 13 amino acids. CDR1 is LGHDT, CDR2 YNNKEL, per germline (reference sequence). CDR3 loop: CASSQEASNEQFF. The CDR3 coding sequence is TGTGCCAGCAGCCAAGAGGCGTCGAATGAGCAGTTCTTC.

The CDR3 DNA reads as TGTGCCAGCAGAGGGGTCAGGGGTGGAGAGACCCAGTACTTC. It is translated as CASRGVRGGETQYF. The V and J genes are TRBV3-1 and TRBJ2-5, with D perhaps TRBD1 (6 bases). V lost 6 bases and J 4 bases, leaving 15 bases between the germline ends. CDR1 and CDR2 (germline): LGHDT, YNNKEL (reference sequence). This CDR3 is built from 14 residues.

Only a few counts were recorded for this clonotype. The chain links TRBV6-2 or TRBV6-3 to TRBJ2-1, with a possible D match to TRBD2 (7 bases). The CDR3 is 16 residues long. Trimming removed 2 bases at V and 1 base at J, with 12 bases between. CDR1 MNHEY and CDR2 SVGEGT come from the germline V gene. CDR3 sequence reads: CASSYGGATSYNEQFF. DNA for the CDR3: TGTGCCAGCAGTTACGGGGGGGCCACGTCCTACAATGAGCAGTTCTTC.

This clonotype was counted a few times. The rearrangement joins TRBV3-1 to TRBJ2-7; D gene uncertain. CDR3 length: 12 amino acids. Germline values: CDR1 LGHDT, CDR2 YNNKEL (reference sequence). V was pared by 1 base and J by 4 bases, with 5 bases between. CDR3: CASSQVGYEQYF. The DNA for the CDR3 is TGTGCCAGCAGCCAAGTCGGATACGAGCAGTACTTC.

The rearrangement joins TRBV19 to TRBJ1-5, with D perhaps matching TRBD1 (5 bases). Trimming stripped 6 bases from V and 7 bases from J, with 16 bases between. Per germline, CDR1 LNHDA and CDR2 SQIVND (reference sequence). The CDR3 runs 14 residues. CDR3 amino acids: CASSLGAGKQPQHF. The CDR3 DNA sequence: TGTGCCAGTAGCCTTGGGGCAGGGAAGCAGCCCCAGCATTTT.

This clonotype was found many times. V gene TRBV7-9 combines with J gene TRBJ2-1, with TRBD2 matching 13 bases. V lost 5 bases to trimming and J lost 4 bases; unmatched junction nucleotides: 2. The CDR3 is 15 residues long. Per the germline V gene, CDR1 is SEHNR and CDR2 is FQNEAQ (reference sequence). CDR3 residues: CASSPGLAGYNEQFF. Here the CDR3 DNA reads TGTGCCAGCAGCCCGGGACTAGCGGGATACAATGAGCAGTTCTTC. Filled out from reference TRBV7-9 and TRBJ2-1, the complete variable domain reads DTGVSQNPRHKITKRGQNVTFRCDPISEHNRLYWYRQTLGQGPEFLTYFQNEAQLEKSRLLSDRFSAERPKGSFSTLEIQRTEQGDSAMYLCASSPGLAGYNEQFFGPGTRLTVL.

The chain employs TRBV5-5 and TRBJ2-2; TRBD1 agrees at 7 bases. The V segment lost 2 bases and the J segment 5 bases; nucleotides outside the gene matches: 9. Looked up from germline, CDR1 is SGHKS and CDR2 is YYEKEE (reference sequence). The length of the CDR3 is 16 residues. The CDR3 region is CASSFPEGARTGELFF. Written as DNA, the CDR3 is TGTGCCAGCAGCTTTCCCGAGGGGGCAAGGACCGGGGAGCTGTTTTTT.

The gene calls are TRBV5-1 and TRBJ1-3, with no clear D. Germline V lookup: CDR1 SGHRS, CDR2 YFSETQ. The ends were cut back, 0 bases at V and 4 bases at J, with 17 bases in the middle. This CDR3 contains 17 residues. This chain's CDR3 is CASSLDFAAGKGNTIYF. The CDR3 DNA reads as TGCGCCAGCAGCTTGGATTTCGCGGCAGGAAAAGGAAACACCATATATTTT.

This clonotype was detected only a few times. The chain uses TRBV29-1 and TRBJ1-1; D gene uncertain. V was clipped by 3 bases and J by 10 bases, with 15 bases between them. Germline V gene data show CDR1 as SQVTM and CDR2 as ANQGSEA. The CDR3 is made up of 12 amino acids. CDR3: CSVEGRGRRAFF. In DNA form, the CDR3 reads TGCAGCGTTGAGGGAAGAGGGCGGAGAGCTTTCTTT.

The sample holds a few counts of this clonotype. The chain combines TRBV20-1 with TRBJ1-5; 9 nucleotides agree with TRBD1. Trimming removed 1 base from V and 5 bases from J; junction bases left unmatched: 0. Germline lookup yields CDR1 DFQATT and CDR2 SNEGSKA (reference sequence). The CDR3 is 13 residues long. The DNA for the CDR3 is TGCAGTGCTAGAGGACAGGGGGATCAGCCCCAGCATTTT. Translating it yields CSARGQGDQPQHF.

This chain uses TRBV27 with TRBJ2-7; 9 bases line up with TRBD1. Per the germline V gene, CDR1 is MNHEY and CDR2 is SMNVEV (reference sequence). Trimming removed 4 bases from V and 2 bases from J; junction bases left unmatched: 3. The CDR3 contains 14 residues. The CDR3 DNA reads TGTGCCAGCAGTTCGACAGGGGGACCCTACGAGCAGTACTTC. Its translation is CASSSTGGPYEQYF.

This clonotype was detected ten times or more. J is TRBJ2-7 and V is TRBV29-1, with 7 bases aligning to TRBD1. With 6 bases clipped from V and 5 bases from J, the junction kept 13 bases outside the gene matches. The CDR3 extends over 14 amino acids. From germline, CDR1 is SQVTM and CDR2 ANQGSEA. The chain's CDR3 is CSVALGQASNEQYF. The CDR3 DNA is TGCAGCGTGGCCCTTGGACAGGCTAGTAACGAGCAGTACTTC.

This clonotype was counted at least ten times. J is TRBJ1-1 and V is TRBV29-1; D remains unclear. CDR1 and CDR2 from the germline V gene are SQVTM and ANQGSEA. Trimming left V 7 bases short and J 7 bases short, with 13 bases between. This CDR3 contains 11 residues. CDR3: CSERATGEAFF. Here the CDR3 DNA reads TGCAGCGAACGGGCGACCGGTGAAGCTTTCTTT.

In this sample, this clonotype turned up a few times. The J gene is TRBJ2-2, the V gene TRBV2, with 7 bases that match TRBD1. Germline V gene data show CDR1 as SNHLY and CDR2 as FYNNEI. CDR3 length: 13 residues. With 5 bases clipped from V and 5 bases from J, the junction kept 2 bases outside the gene matches. The chain's CDR3 is CASSQQGTGELFF. The CDR3 DNA follows: TGTGCCAGCAGTCAACAGGGGACCGGGGAGCTGTTTTTT.